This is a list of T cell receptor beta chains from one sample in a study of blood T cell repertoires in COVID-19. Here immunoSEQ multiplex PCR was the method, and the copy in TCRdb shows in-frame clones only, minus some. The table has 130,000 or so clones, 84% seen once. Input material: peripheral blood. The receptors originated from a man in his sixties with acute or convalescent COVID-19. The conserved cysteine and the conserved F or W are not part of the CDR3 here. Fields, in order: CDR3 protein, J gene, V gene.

CDR3: ASSMGLAGVGEQF
J: TRBJ2-1
V: TRBV19

CDR3: AISAAGGSYNEQF
J: TRBJ2-1
V: TRBV10-3

CDR3: AISDSGGGRGANEQF
J: TRBJ2-1
V: TRBV10-3

CDR3: ASSQLEGAFSYEQY
J: TRBJ2-7
V: TRBV14

CDR3: ASSRRGLGEQY
J: TRBJ2-7
V: TRBV19

CDR3: AWSVIKGTEAF
J: TRBJ1-1
V: TRBV30

CDR3: ASSLAGDREAY
J: TRBJ2-3
V: TRBV5-1

CDR3: AESTGGNYGYT
J: TRBJ1-2
V: TRBV6-5

CDR3: ASSEYLFGQRNTGELF
J: TRBJ2-2
V: TRBV6-1

CDR3: ASSSGTGWTDTQY
J: TRBJ2-3
V: TRBV11-3

CDR3: ASSLGLAEPSRDTQY
J: TRBJ2-5
V: TRBV5-5

CDR3: ASSMTVPSTDTQY
J: TRBJ2-3
V: TRBV5-1

CDR3: ASSLGRVGYT
J: TRBJ1-2
V: TRBV12-3/TRBV12-4

CDR3: ASSLDLRLAGGRDEQF
J: TRBJ2-1
V: TRBV5-1

CDR3: ASSQGQGFTEAF
J: TRBJ1-1
V: TRBV6-6

CDR3: ASSEVLETGRAF
J: TRBJ1-1
V: TRBV6-1

CDR3: ASSPSYEKLF
J: TRBJ1-4
V: TRBV18

CDR3: ASSTSGTGVYEQY
J: TRBJ2-7
V: TRBV11-3

CDR3: ASSETGIDSPLH
J: TRBJ1-6
V: TRBV6-1

CDR3: ASSQDSIPSQPQH
J: TRBJ1-5
V: TRBV3-1/TRBV3-2

CDR3: ASSPRGTDTQY
J: TRBJ2-3
V: TRBV7-3

CDR3: ASSSGLGGKETQY
J: TRBJ2-5
V: TRBV5-6

CDR3: ASSLGQGSYNQPQH
J: TRBJ1-5
V: TRBV7-9

CDR3: AWSVGGYNEQF
J: TRBJ2-1
V: TRBV30

CDR3: ASSYPSSSNTGELF
J: TRBJ2-2
V: TRBV6-5

CDR3: AWGLYRGQETQY
J: TRBJ2-5
V: TRBV30

CDR3: ASRRGQAGEKLF
J: TRBJ1-4
V: TRBV6-5

CDR3: ASSDNRGDEKLF
J: TRBJ1-4
V: TRBV5-1

CDR3: ASKPRGHGYT
J: TRBJ1-2
V: TRBV27

CDR3: ARTGDSGANVLT
J: TRBJ2-6
V: TRBV21-1

CDR3: ASSQDLAGQSSEQY
J: TRBJ2-7
V: TRBV3-1/TRBV3-2

CDR3: ASSKTSGGGTDTQY
J: TRBJ2-3
V: TRBV6-2/TRBV6-3

CDR3: ASSLDSGARTDTQY
J: TRBJ2-3
V: TRBV5-4

CDR3: ASSRGPGIDEQY
J: TRBJ2-7
V: TRBV5-1

CDR3: ASSPGARETQY
J: TRBJ2-5
V: TRBV10-1

CDR3: ASSYSPDSPLH
J: TRBJ1-6
V: TRBV6-6

CDR3: ASSTERDQVF
J: TRBJ2-2
V: TRBV7-9

CDR3: ASSQDRGHGTDTQY
J: TRBJ2-3
V: TRBV4-1

CDR3: ASSLKQGERYNEQF
J: TRBJ2-1
V: TRBV27

CDR3: ASSPLAGWSYEQY
J: TRBJ2-7
V: TRBV19

CDR3: ASSLNGLVTDTQY
J: TRBJ2-3
V: TRBV5-1

CDR3: AWSAGRSRGGVETQY
J: TRBJ2-5
V: TRBV30

CDR3: ASRTSGTGHSGNTIY
J: TRBJ1-3
V: TRBV19

CDR3: ASSWTSGSTDTQY
J: TRBJ2-3
V: TRBV5-4

CDR3: AYATGYNQPQH
J: TRBJ1-5
V: TRBV30

CDR3: ASSRGTDGNTIY
J: TRBJ1-3
V: TRBV7-9

CDR3: ASSLTGGSTDTQY
J: TRBJ2-3
V: TRBV19

CDR3: ASSLMDKTEAF
J: TRBJ1-1
V: TRBV7-9

CDR3: ASSRDLAGGNTDTQY
J: TRBJ2-3
V: TRBV19

CDR3: ASRADRGNYGYT
J: TRBJ1-2
V: TRBV9

CDR3: AWSGLAGLQETQY
J: TRBJ2-5
V: TRBV30

CDR3: ASSFGTSGVKHSYEQY
J: TRBJ2-7
V: TRBV7-2

CDR3: ASGTGLYEQY
J: TRBJ2-7
V: TRBV2

CDR3: ASRTGLPEAF
J: TRBJ1-1
V: TRBV6-6

CDR3: ASSLGTDSSTDTQY
J: TRBJ2-3
V: TRBV5-1

CDR3: ASSLAGGQPQH
J: TRBJ1-5
V: TRBV5-5

CDR3: ASSPWTFQNEKLF
J: TRBJ1-4
V: TRBV19

CDR3: ASSTGGRLSTYIYEQY
J: TRBJ2-7
V: TRBV21-1

CDR3: ASSHSVAGVPDTQY
J: TRBJ2-3
V: TRBV4-1